The clone carrying this TCR beta chain was picked up many times. Its antigen is not known. This specimen belongs to a study of T cells in Graves' hyperthyroidism and ophthalmopathy. Study observations and caveats: Most expanded thyroid clonotypes above 0.001 also appeared in blood.

V shed 1 base and J 6 bases; nucleotides not matched to a gene: 5. The CDR3 sequence is 14 residues long. RNA transcripts gave rise to amplified TCR beta CDR3 regions. A first-round RT-PCR of the TCR CDR3 used the HTBI primer set. Via MiXCR, TCRdb re-called the multiplex PCR reads, giving one row per CDR3 protein. The sample contains 450,000 to 650,000 distinct CDR3 sequences, about 14% of which appear only once. The receptor comes from a young woman with Graves' ophthalmopathy. The specimen was blood. The chain has TRBV12-3 or TRBV12-4 and TRBJ2-7; 8 bases fit TRBD2. The CDR3 reads CASSLEAGVVEQYF. The DNA for the CDR3 is TGTGCCAGCAGTTTAGAAGCGGGAGTGGTCGAGCAGTACTTC.